These 21 T cell receptor beta chains came from one sample sequenced in a study of shared clonotypes between healthy human individuals. Repertoires were generated with immunoSEQ multiplex PCR, while TCRdb's copy carries only in-frame clones and drops some. This sample carries more than 1,200,000 clones, approximately 98.5% of them seen once, and the ten largest clones take about 0.34%. The sequencing input was naive CD4+ T cells sorted from blood. Specified subset: CD45RA+ positively selected. The receptors were sampled from a man younger than 45 in good health.

V usage is TRBV20-1 and J usage is TRBJ2-7, with D possibly matching TRBD2 (5 bases). Germline V CDR1 and CDR2: DFQATT, SNEGSKA (reference sequence). The V end was cut by 7 bases, the J end by 5 bases, with 9 bases between. The CDR3 covers 10 residues. The chain's CDR3 is CSVRGNEQYF. In nucleotides, the CDR3 is TGCAGTGTCCGGGGAAACGAGCAGTACTTC.

The chain combines TRBV14 with TRBJ2-5; D is possibly TRBD1 (5 bases). Trimming took off 2 bases at V and 5 bases at J, with 12 bases between the two ends. Germline V CDR1 and CDR2: SGHDN, FVKESK. The length of the CDR3 is 14 residues. This chain's CDR3 is CASSQRTRTETQYF. The CDR3 DNA is TGTGCCAGCAGCCAACGGACACGGACGGAGACCCAGTACTTC.

This clone was recorded only once. V gene TRBV11-2 combines with J gene TRBJ1-2; possibly TRBD1 for D (6 bases). Trimming left V 1 base short and J 4 bases short, with 13 bases between. The CDR3 runs 15 residues. The germline CDR1 and CDR2 sequences are SGHAT and FQNNGV. The CDR3 protein is CASSLANLGGYGYTF. The DNA for the CDR3 is TGTGCCAGCAGCTTAGCTAACTTAGGGGGCTATGGCTACACCTTC.

The J gene is TRBJ2-3, the V gene TRBV29-1, with 7 positions matching TRBD2. The CDR3 extends over 12 amino acids. J lost 6 bases, V lost 5 bases, and 5 bases had no gene match. Germline CDR1 SQVTM, CDR2 ANQGSEA. The CDR3 nucleotides are TGCAGCGTTCTGGCGGGAGTGGATACGCAGTATTTT. Translated, it gives CSVLAGVDTQYF.

V gene TRBV27 combines with J gene TRBJ1-3; D remains ambiguous. The CDR3 totals 14 residues. Germline V lookup: CDR1 MNHEY, CDR2 SMNVEV (reference sequence). Trimming removed 2 bases at V and 0 bases at J, with 5 bases between. The CDR3 sequence: CASSLTASGNTIYF. CDR3 in DNA: TGTGCCAGCAGTTTAACAGCCTCTGGAAACACCATATATTTT.

The chain combines TRBV5-4 with TRBJ2-3; 10 bases line up with TRBD2. The CDR3 runs 17 residues. Per germline, CDR1 SGHNT and CDR2 YYREEE (reference sequence). V shed 1 base, J shed 0 bases, and the junction held 5 bases outside the gene matches. CDR3 protein: CASSLPGLATSTDTQYF. CDR3 in DNA: TGTGCCAGCAGCTTGCCGGGACTAGCGACTAGCACAGATACGCAGTATTTT.

Details on this clone: This same CDR3 is encoded by further DNA sequences in the sample. This chain links TRBV11-2 with TRBJ2-1; 13 nucleotides line up with TRBD2. CDR1 is SGHAT and CDR2 is FQNNGV in the germline V gene. This CDR3 spans 15 amino acids. The trim removed 4 bases at V and 9 bases at J, leaving 6 bases unmatched. The chain's CDR3 is CASSSGLAGVGEQFF. The CDR3 nucleotides read TGTGCCAGCAGCTCCGGACTAGCGGGGGTTGGTGAGCAGTTCTTC.

This chain joins TRBV6-5 and TRBJ2-3; D is uncertain. Germline-derived CDR1 and CDR2 are MNHEY and SVGAGI. Trimming shortened V by 6 bases and J by 2 bases, and 12 bases separated the two germline ends. The CDR3 spans 14 residues. The CDR3 DNA sequence: TGTGCCAGCAGGACCCCTAGTATCACAGATACGCAGTATTTT. It yields the protein CASRTPSITDTQYF.

The count of this clone is one. The chain carries TRBV19 and TRBJ1-2; maybe TRBD1 (6 bases). This CDR3 is built from 15 residues. Germline CDR1 is LNHDA and CDR2 is SQIVND (reference sequence). Between the trimmed V and J ends, which lost 4 bases and 4 bases, there was a span of 16 bases. The CDR3 nucleotides read TGTGCCAGTAGTAGCCCACAGGGAGGGGCCTATGGCTACACCTTC. Encoded protein: CASSSPQGGAYGYTF.

As for this clone: Other DNA sequences of this sample code for an identical CDR3. V is TRBV7-9 and J is TRBJ2-1; D may be TRBD2 (5 bases). The CDR3 contains 15 residues. Germline CDR1 is SEHNR and CDR2 is FQNEAQ (reference sequence). The V end was cut by 5 bases, the J end by 0 bases, with 11 bases between. The CDR3 DNA reads as TGTGCCAGCAGCCCCCTTGGGAGCTCCTACAATGAGCAGTTCTTC. It encodes CASSPLGSSYNEQFF.

The J gene is TRBJ2-1, the V gene TRBV11-2; a weak D match, TRBD1 (5 bases). Germline CDR1 reads SGHAT; CDR2 reads FQNNGV. The CDR3 has 13 amino acids. V lost 4 bases and J lost 7, with 11 bases in between. CDR3 in amino acids: CASSSQVRNEQFF. Here the CDR3 DNA reads TGTGCCAGCAGCTCACAGGTCCGAAATGAGCAGTTCTTC.

V gene TRBV19 combines with J gene TRBJ2-3; 11 bases are shared with TRBD2. CDR1 is LNHDA and CDR2 is SQIVND in the germline V gene (reference sequence). V lost 4 bases, J lost 1 base, and 4 bases stayed unmatched. The CDR3 is 16 residues long. In DNA, the CDR3 is TGTGCCAGTAGTACTGGGACTAGCGGTCGCACAGATACGCAGTATTTT. It encodes CASSTGTSGRTDTQYF.

This clone was seen only once. The chain employs TRBV7-6 and TRBJ1-4, with TRBD1 as a possible D gene (6 bases). There are 19 residues in the CDR3. The germline gives CDR1 SGHVS, CDR2 FNYEAQ. V lost 4 bases and J 5 bases, leaving 26 bases between the germline ends. The DNA of the CDR3 is TGTGCCAGCAGCTATACCCCGACAGGATCAAATCCCAGGAATGAAAAACTGTTTTTT. It codes for CASSYTPTGSNPRNEKLFF.

The chain employs TRBV18 and TRBJ2-3; D ambiguous. Deletions cut 0 bases from V and 2 bases from J, with 9 bases between. Germline V CDR1 and CDR2: KGHSH, LQKENI. The CDR3 loop spans 15 amino acids. The CDR3 sequence: CASSPPFQDTDTQYF. CDR3 in DNA: TGTGCCAGCTCACCACCGTTCCAGGACACAGATACGCAGTATTTT.

V usage is TRBV9 and J usage is TRBJ1-2; 9 bases match TRBD1. J gave up 4 bases and V 2 bases, and 9 bases lay outside the gene matches. The CDR3 has 16 residues. The germline CDR1 and CDR2 sequences are SGDLS and YYNGEE. DNA of the CDR3: TGTGCCAGCAGCGTTGTTGGGACAGGGAAATTCTATGGCTACACCTTC. Translation: CASSVVGTGKFYGYTF. Combining the CDR3 with reference TRBV9 and TRBJ1-2 gives the whole variable domain DSGVTQTPKHLITATGQRVTLRCSPRSGDLSVYWYQQSLDQGLQFLIQYYNGEERAKGNILERFSAQQFPDLHSELNLSSLELGDSALYFCASSVVGTGKFYGYTFGSGTRLTVV.

CDR3 in DNA: TGTGCCAGTAGGAGGGGACAGGGTCTCGAGCAGTACTTC. It codes for CASRRGQGLEQYF. The V gene is TRBV19, the J gene TRBJ2-7; TRBD1 aligns across 9 bases. The junction had 6 bases not matched to a gene; V was cut back by 6 bases and J by 6 bases. CDR1 and CDR2 from the germline V gene are LNHDA and SQIVND (reference sequence). The CDR3 loop spans 13 amino acids.

This clone has a single count. The genes are TRBV19 and TRBJ2-7, with D unresolved. In germline, CDR1 is LNHDA, CDR2 SQIVND (reference sequence). V shed 6 bases and J shed 3 bases, with 12 bases lying between them. The CDR3 loop spans 13 amino acids. The CDR3 DNA sequence: TGTGCCAGTAGCATGTCTGGAATCTACGAGCAGTACTTC. Its translation is CASSMSGIYEQYF.

This chain joins TRBV29-1 and TRBJ2-7; possible D gene TRBD1, 6 bases. Germline CDR1 SQVTM, CDR2 ANQGSEA. Trimming removed 0 bases at V and 3 bases at J, with 9 bases between. The CDR3 totals 13 residues. The chain's CDR3 is CSVEEGALYEQYF. CDR3 DNA sequence: TGCAGCGTTGAAGAGGGGGCTCTCTACGAGCAGTACTTC.

This chain links TRBV10-3 with TRBJ2-1; 8 positions agree with TRBD1. CDR1 is ENHRY, CDR2 SYGVKD, per germline. V lost 0 bases to trimming and J lost 4 bases; unmatched junction nucleotides: 5. The CDR3 sequence is 16 residues long. The CDR3 coding sequence is TGTGCCATCAGTGAGTCATGGGACAGGAATTACAATGAGCAGTTCTTC. The encoded protein is CAISESWDRNYNEQFF.

Turning to this clone: The junction departs from germline at one end; a sequencing error may be responsible. The chain recombines TRBV2 with TRBJ1-1, with D uncertain. The CDR3 is made up of 14 amino acids. From germline, CDR1 is SNHLY and CDR2 FYNNEI. DNA of the CDR3: TGTGCCAGCAGCGAAGTCGATTGGGGCACTGAAGCTTTCTTT. This gives the protein CASSEVDWGTEAFF.

The V and J genes are TRBV28 and TRBJ2-1, with D unresolved. The CDR3 spans 14 residues. CDR1 MDHEN and CDR2 SYDVKM come from the germline V gene. The V end was cut by 5 bases, the J end by 7 bases, with 15 bases between. The CDR3 spells CASSPPGWENEQFF. The DNA of the CDR3 is TGTGCCAGCAGTCCCCCTGGGTGGGAAAATGAGCAGTTCTTC.